This T cell receptor (beta chain) emerged from a study of blood T cell repertoires in COVID-19 (dated by TCRdb to the early 2020s). About the investigation overall: Samples covering the acute and convalescent phases of COVID-19 were provided by collaborators in the United States, Italy and Spain. The samples were drawn from the first 160 participants of the ongoing ImmuneRACE study and from about 1,200 subjects provided by 6 global collaborators. The material from the prospective study consisted of cDNA or gDNA derived from T cells, B-cell-depleted T cells, or PBMCs. Where available, HLA class I and class II types were taken from metadata supplied by the sample provider and were not determined by assay-based typing. The repertoires were released in a freely available public database meant as a resource for research on the immune response to SARS-CoV-2. Nearly every sample came with metadata listing a de-identified subject ID, COVID-19 status, age in years and sex. The dataset comprised deeply sampled blood TCRbeta repertoires from subjects exposed to, actively infected with, or recovered from COVID-19. Here is what the overall study found, with its caveats: How much clinical and demographic metadata was included differed by source and by participant, and the metadata was provided uncurated.

Collaborating institutions collected whole blood in K2EDTA tubes following their own protocols. For TCRbeta analysis, collaborator samples were shipped as frozen whole blood, as isolated PBMCs, or as DNA extracted from either sample type. Concerning this clone itself: Its antigen is unknown. No base quality values were provided; no much bigger clone lies one nucleotide off.

TCRbeta CDR3 regions were amplified from genomic DNA by means of the immunoSEQ Assay, a bias-controlled multiplex PCR. As for how the authors treated the data: Nucleated cell counts per sample were estimated from amplification of reference gene primers within the assay. To quantify the absolute abundance of each unique TCRbeta CDR3 rearrangement, sequence reads were collapsed and filtered. Productive Simpson clonality was computed per sample as the square root of Simpson's diversity index over productive rearrangements. This is the immuneACCESS table as TCRdb keeps it, with only in-frame sequences that have V and J called. A part of the clones is gone; compared with another copy, unresolved V genes explain less than half, and the rest is unexplained. From that table come the V and J calls and clone size; the DNA was used to work out D and trimming. The sample table lists tens of thousands of clones, 75% to 95% of them with a count of one. The top ten constitute 3.9% of the sample.

There are 18 amino acids in the CDR3, from cysteine to phenylalanine inclusive. The read is trimmed to its CDR3 DNA, 54 bases read in frame from base 1. V trim: 4 bases; J trim: 6 bases; unmatched bases: 16. In the germline V gene, CDR1 corresponds to MNHNS and CDR2 to SASEGT. The chain joins TRBV6-1 to TRBJ2-3; TRBD1 aligns with 10 central bases. This clonotype was obtained from a woman aged 50 to 60 in a cohort sampled during active COVID-19. The sample was peripheral blood. The encoded CDR3 is CASSGSGTGARRQDTQYF. Read as DNA, the sequence is TGTGCCAGCAGTGGTTCAGGGACAGGGGCTCGCCGGCAGGATACGCAGTATTTT.